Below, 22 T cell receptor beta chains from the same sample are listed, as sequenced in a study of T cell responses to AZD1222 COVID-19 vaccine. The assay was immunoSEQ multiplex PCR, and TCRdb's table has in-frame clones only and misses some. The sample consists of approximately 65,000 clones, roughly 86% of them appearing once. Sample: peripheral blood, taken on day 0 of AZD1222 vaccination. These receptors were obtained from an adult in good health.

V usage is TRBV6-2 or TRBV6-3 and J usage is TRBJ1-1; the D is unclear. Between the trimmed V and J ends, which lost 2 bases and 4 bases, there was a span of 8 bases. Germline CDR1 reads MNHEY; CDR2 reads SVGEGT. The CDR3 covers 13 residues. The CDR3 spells CASSYTAGTEAFF. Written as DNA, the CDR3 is TGTGCCAGCAGTTACACAGCGGGCACTGAAGCTTTCTTT.

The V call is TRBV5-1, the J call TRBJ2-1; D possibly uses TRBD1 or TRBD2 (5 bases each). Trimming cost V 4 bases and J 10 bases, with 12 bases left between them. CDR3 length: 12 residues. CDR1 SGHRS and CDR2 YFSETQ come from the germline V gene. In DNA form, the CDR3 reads TGCGCCAGCAGCATATCCTGGGGGGAGCAGTTCTTC. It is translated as CASSISWGEQFF.

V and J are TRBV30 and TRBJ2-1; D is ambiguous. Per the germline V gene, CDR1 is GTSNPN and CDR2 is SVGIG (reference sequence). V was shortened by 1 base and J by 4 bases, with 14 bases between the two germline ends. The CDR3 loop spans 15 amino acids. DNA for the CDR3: TGTGCCTGGAGTGCGGGCAGCGTTGGGTACAATGAGCAGTTCTTC. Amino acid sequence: CAWSAGSVGYNEQFF. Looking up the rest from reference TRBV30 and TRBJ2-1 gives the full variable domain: SQTIHQWPATLVQPVGSPLSLECTVEGTSNPNLYWYRQAAGRGLQLLFYSVGIGQISSEVPQNLSASRPQDRQFILSSKKLLLSDSGFYLCAWSAGSVGYNEQFFGPGTRLTVL.

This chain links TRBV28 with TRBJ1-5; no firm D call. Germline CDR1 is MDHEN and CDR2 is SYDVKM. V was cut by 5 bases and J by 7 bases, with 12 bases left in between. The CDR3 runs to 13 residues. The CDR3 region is CASSLQTGQPQHF. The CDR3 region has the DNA TGTGCCAGCAGTCTCCAGACGGGGCAGCCCCAGCATTTT.

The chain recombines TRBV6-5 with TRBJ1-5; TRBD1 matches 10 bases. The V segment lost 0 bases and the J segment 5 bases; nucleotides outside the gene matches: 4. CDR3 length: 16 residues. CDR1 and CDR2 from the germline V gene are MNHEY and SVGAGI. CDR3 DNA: TGTGCCAGCAGTTACTCGGACAGGGGGGGCGATCAGCCCCAGCATTTT. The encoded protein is CASSYSDRGGDQPQHF.

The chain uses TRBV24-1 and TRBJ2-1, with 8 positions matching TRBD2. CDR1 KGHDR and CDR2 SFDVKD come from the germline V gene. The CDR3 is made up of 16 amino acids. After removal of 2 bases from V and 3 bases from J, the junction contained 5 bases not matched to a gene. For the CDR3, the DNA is TGTGCCACCAGTGATTCTTTGGGGACTAGCTACAATGAGCAGTTCTTC. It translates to CATSDSLGTSYNEQFF.

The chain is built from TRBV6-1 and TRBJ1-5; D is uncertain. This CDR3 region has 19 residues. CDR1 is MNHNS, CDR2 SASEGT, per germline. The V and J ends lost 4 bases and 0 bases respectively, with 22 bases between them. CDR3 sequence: CASSGQDTFQLYSNQPQHF. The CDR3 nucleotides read TGTGCCAGCAGTGGTCAGGATACATTCCAGTTGTATAGCAATCAGCCCCAGCATTTT.

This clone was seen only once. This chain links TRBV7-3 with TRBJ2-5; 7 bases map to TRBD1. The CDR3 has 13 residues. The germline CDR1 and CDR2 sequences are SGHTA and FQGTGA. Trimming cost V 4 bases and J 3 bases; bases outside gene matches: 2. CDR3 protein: CASSSGTEETQYF. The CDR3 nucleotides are TGTGCCAGCAGCTCCGGGACAGAAGAGACCCAGTACTTC. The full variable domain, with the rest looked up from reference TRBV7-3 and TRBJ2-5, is GAGVSQTPSNKVTEKGKYVELRCDPISGHTALYWYRQSLGQGPEFLIYFQGTGAADDSGLPNDRFFAVRPEGSVSTLKIQRTERGDSAVYLCASSSGTEETQYFGPGTRLLVL.

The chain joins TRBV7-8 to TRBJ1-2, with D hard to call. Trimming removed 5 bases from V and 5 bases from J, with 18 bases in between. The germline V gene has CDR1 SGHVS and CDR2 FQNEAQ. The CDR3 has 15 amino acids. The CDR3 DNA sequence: TGTGCCAGCAGCATAAGTCGTGGCAGCTATTATGGCTACACCTTC. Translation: CASSISRGSYYGYTF.

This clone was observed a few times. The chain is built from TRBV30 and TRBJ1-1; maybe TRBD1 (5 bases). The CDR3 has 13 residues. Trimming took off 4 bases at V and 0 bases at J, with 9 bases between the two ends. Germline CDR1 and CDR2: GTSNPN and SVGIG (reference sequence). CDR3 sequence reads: CAWTGRMNTEAFF. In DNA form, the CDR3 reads TGTGCCTGGACGGGGCGTATGAACACTGAAGCTTTCTTT.

CDR3 coding DNA: TGCGCCAGCAGCTTGGATGGAGCTGTCTATGGCTACACCTTC. As protein: CASSLDGAVYGYTF. This chain connects TRBV5-1 to TRBJ1-2, with D uncertain. V was trimmed by 0 bases and J by 4 bases, leaving 10 bases between them. Per the germline V gene, CDR1 is SGHRS and CDR2 is YFSETQ. This CDR3 has 14 residues.

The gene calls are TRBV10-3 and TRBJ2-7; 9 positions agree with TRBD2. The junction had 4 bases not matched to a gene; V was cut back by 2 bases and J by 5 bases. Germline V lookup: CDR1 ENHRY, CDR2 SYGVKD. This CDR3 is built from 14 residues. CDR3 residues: CAISEMASGNEQYF. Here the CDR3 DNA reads TGTGCCATCAGTGAGATGGCTAGCGGGAACGAGCAGTACTTC.

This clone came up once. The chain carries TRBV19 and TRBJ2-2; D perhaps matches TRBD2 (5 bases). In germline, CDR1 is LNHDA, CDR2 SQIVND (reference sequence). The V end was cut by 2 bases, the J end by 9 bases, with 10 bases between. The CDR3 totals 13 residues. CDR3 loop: CASSISGAWELFF. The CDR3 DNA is TGTGCCAGTAGTATAAGCGGAGCTTGGGAGCTGTTTTTT.

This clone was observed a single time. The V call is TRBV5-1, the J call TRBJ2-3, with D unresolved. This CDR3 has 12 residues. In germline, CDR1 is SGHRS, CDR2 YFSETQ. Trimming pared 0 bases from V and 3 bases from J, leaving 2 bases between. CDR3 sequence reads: CASSLETDTQYF. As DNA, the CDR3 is TGCGCCAGCAGCTTGGAGACAGATACGCAGTATTTT. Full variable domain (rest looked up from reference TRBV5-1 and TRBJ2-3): KAGVTQTPRYLIKTRGQQVTLSCSPISGHRSVSWYQQTPGQGLQFLFEYFSETQRNKGNFPGRFSGRQFSNSRSEMNVSTLELGDSALYLCASSLETDTQYFGPGTRLTVL.

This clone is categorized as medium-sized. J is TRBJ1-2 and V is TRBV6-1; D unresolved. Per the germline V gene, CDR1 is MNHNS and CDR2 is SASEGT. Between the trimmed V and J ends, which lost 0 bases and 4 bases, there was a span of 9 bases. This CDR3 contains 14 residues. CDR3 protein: CASSEAEGGYGYTF. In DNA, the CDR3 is TGTGCCAGCAGTGAAGCCGAGGGAGGCTATGGCTACACCTTC.

The CDR3 loop is CASSQGSPYEQYF. For the CDR3, the DNA is TGTGCCAGCAGCCAAGGGTCACCCTACGAGCAGTACTTC. The rearrangement joins TRBV14 to TRBJ2-7; no definite D call. Germline lookup yields CDR1 SGHDN and CDR2 FVKESK. The CDR3 covers 13 residues. V was clipped by 1 base and J by 2 bases, with 6 bases between them.

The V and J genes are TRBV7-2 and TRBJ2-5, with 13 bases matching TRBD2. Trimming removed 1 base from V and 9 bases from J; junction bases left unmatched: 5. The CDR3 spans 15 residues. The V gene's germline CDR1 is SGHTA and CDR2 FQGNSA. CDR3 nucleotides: TGTGCCAGCAGCTTAGTTACTAGCGGGAGGGACCCCCAGTACTTC. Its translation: CASSLVTSGRDPQYF.

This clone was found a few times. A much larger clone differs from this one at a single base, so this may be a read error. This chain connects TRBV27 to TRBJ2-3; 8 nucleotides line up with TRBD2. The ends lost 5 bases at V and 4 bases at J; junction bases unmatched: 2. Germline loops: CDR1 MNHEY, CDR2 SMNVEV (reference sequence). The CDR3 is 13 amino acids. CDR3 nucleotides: TGTGCCAGCAGTAGCGGGAGCTCAGATACGCAGTATTTT. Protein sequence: CASSSGSSDTQYF.

The CDR3 DNA reads TGCGCCAGCAGCTTGTGGGATCGTTCCTATGGCTACACCTTC. It yields the protein CASSLWDRSYGYTF. The chain recombines TRBV5-1 with TRBJ1-2, with D hard to call. V shed 1 base and J shed 4 bases, with 11 bases lying between them. The CDR3 contains 14 residues. Per the germline V gene, CDR1 is SGHRS and CDR2 is YFSETQ.

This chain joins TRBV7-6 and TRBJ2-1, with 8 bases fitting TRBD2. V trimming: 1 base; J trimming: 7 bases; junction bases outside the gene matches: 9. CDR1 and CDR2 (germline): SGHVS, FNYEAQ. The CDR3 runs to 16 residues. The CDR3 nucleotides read TGTGCCAGCAGCTTAGAATGGGCGGGAGGACGGAATGAGCAGTTCTTC. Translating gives CASSLEWAGGRNEQFF.

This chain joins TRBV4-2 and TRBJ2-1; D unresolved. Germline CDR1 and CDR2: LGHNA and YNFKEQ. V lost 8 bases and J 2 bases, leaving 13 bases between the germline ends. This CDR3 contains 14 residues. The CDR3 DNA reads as TGTGCCAGCTCTGGGGAACTGACCTACAATGAGCAGTTCTTC. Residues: CASSGELTYNEQFF.

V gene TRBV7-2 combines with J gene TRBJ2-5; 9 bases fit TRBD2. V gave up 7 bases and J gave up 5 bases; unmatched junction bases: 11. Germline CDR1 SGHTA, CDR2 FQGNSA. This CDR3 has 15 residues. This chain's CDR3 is CASTRASGMWETQYF. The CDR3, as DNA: TGTGCCAGCACTCGAGCTAGCGGGATGTGGGAGACCCAGTACTTC.